Below are 24 T cell receptor beta chains sequenced from a single sample in a study of persistence of HIV-infected CD4 T cells. Anti-CD3/anti-CD28 beads served as a nonspecific positive control stimulus. CD4+ T cells upregulating both CD40 ligand and CD69 were sorted as responding cells. Their specific antigens are unknown. The immunoSEQ assay was version 4, run in survey mode. Clones were read by immunoSEQ multiplex PCR, and TCRdb kept only the in-frame ones, dropping some. Among roughly 41,000 clones listed, roughly 87% were seen once. Sample: CD4+ T cells sorted from PBMCs after roughly 18-hour stimulation, taken from a patient who received antiretroviral therapy. These receptors were collected from an adult man with HIV who was CMV-seropositive.

V gene TRBV6-1 combines with J gene TRBJ1-2, with a tentative D call TRBD1 (5 bases). Germline-derived CDR1 and CDR2 are MNHNS and SASEGT. CDR3 length: 17 residues. Trimming stripped 2 bases from V and 4 bases from J, with 20 bases between. The CDR3 sequence: CASSERRQQETVYGYTF. The CDR3 DNA reads as TGTGCCAGCAGTGAAAGGCGACAGCAGGAGACCGTCTATGGCTACACCTTC.

V and J are TRBV19 and TRBJ2-6; 10 bases match TRBD1. The germline V gene has CDR1 LNHDA and CDR2 SQIVND (reference sequence). The CDR3 length is 18 residues. V lost 5 bases, J lost 0 bases, and 7 bases stayed unmatched. As DNA, the CDR3 is TGTGCCAGTAGTCTAAGACAGGGGGCTCTCTCTGGGGCCAACGTCCTGACTTTC. This encodes CASSLRQGALSGANVLTF.

This sequence joins TRBV6-5 and TRBJ1-2; a weak D match, TRBD1 (6 bases). Deletions cut 2 bases from V and 0 bases from J, with 13 bases between. Germline values: CDR1 MNHEY, CDR2 SVGAGI. The CDR3 contains 16 residues. CDR3 loop: CASSYGQKTPNYGYTF. The CDR3 coding sequence is TGTGCCAGCAGTTACGGACAGAAGACCCCTAACTATGGCTACACCTTC.

The chain links TRBV20-1 to TRBJ2-2; a possible D gene is TRBD1 (5 bases). CDR1 is DFQATT, CDR2 SNEGSKA, per germline (reference sequence). CDR3 length: 14 amino acids. The ends were cut back, 3 bases at V and 3 bases at J, with 11 bases in the middle. The CDR3 region has the DNA TGCAGTGCTAGTGGGGCATCGGACACCGGGGAGCTGTTTTTT. Translating gives CSASGASDTGELFF.

The chain links TRBV5-6 to TRBJ2-1, with 7 bases aligning to TRBD2. The CDR3 has 13 amino acids. Germline V gives CDR1 SGHDT, CDR2 YYEEEE. Germline trimming cut 0 bases from V and 9 bases from J; bases unmatched to any gene: 3. This CDR3 reads CASSLDRLAEQFF. DNA of the CDR3: TGTGCCAGCAGCTTGGATAGACTAGCTGAGCAGTTCTTC.

The chain recombines TRBV27 with TRBJ1-6, with 9 bases aligning to TRBD1. The CDR3 has 15 amino acids. Germline CDR1 is MNHEY and CDR2 is SMNVEV (reference sequence). Trimming removed 4 bases from V and 9 bases from J; junction bases left unmatched: 7. The CDR3, as DNA: TGTGCCAGCAGTTCGCTGGGACAGGGTCGTTCACCCCTCCACTTT. This translates into CASSSLGQGRSPLHF.

This chain joins TRBV4-3 and TRBJ2-7; the D gene is possibly TRBD2 (6 bases). V lost 0 bases and J lost 6, with 9 bases in between. The CDR3 consists of 13 residues. Germline values: CDR1 LGHNA, CDR2 YSLEER. This chain's CDR3 is CASSQDGGREQYF. In DNA form, the CDR3 reads TGCGCCAGCAGCCAAGACGGGGGACGCGAGCAGTACTTC.

The gene calls are TRBV28 and TRBJ2-7; D may correspond to TRBD1 or TRBD2 (6 bases each). V was pared by 3 bases and J by 6 bases, with 21 bases between. Germline V gene sequence: CDR1 MDHEN, CDR2 SYDVKM. The CDR3 has 16 residues. CDR3 sequence reads: CASSLGGQGTSGEQYF. As DNA, the CDR3 is TGTGCCAGCAGTTTGGGAGGCCAGGGGACTTCGGGCGAGCAGTACTTC.

The CDR3 DNA sequence: TGTGCCAGCAGTTACTCTATTTCAGGGTCTGAAGCTTTCTTT. This translates into CASSYSISGSEAFF. V usage is TRBV6-6 and J usage is TRBJ1-1, with a weak D call TRBD1 (5 bases). There are 14 residues in the CDR3. V gave up 0 bases and J gave up 6 bases, with 11 bases separating them. Germline V lookup: CDR1 MNHNY, CDR2 SVGAGI (reference sequence).

V gene TRBV15 combines with J gene TRBJ2-1; 10 bases line up with TRBD1. There are 15 residues in the CDR3. V trimming: 4 bases; J trimming: 8 bases; junction bases outside the gene matches: 8. CDR1 is LNHNV and CDR2 is YYDKDF in the germline V gene (reference sequence). The CDR3 sequence: CATSTSGTGADEQFF. CDR3 DNA sequence: TGTGCCACCAGCACTTCCGGGACAGGGGCGGATGAGCAGTTCTTC.

This chain joins TRBV28 and TRBJ1-2, with 7 bases that match TRBD1. Germline CDR1 and CDR2: MDHEN and SYDVKM. The CDR3 contains 13 residues. J was trimmed by 4 bases and V by 6 bases; bases with no gene match: 5. The CDR3 spells CASRGTESYGYTF. The CDR3 bases are TGTGCCAGCAGGGGGACAGAATCCTATGGCTACACCTTC.

The V call is TRBV15, the J call TRBJ2-5; D unclear. CDR3 length: 14 residues. V lost 5 bases to trimming and J lost 4 bases, with 14 bases between them. Per germline, CDR1 LNHNV and CDR2 YYDKDF (reference sequence). The chain's CDR3 is CATSLGRARETQYF. As DNA, the CDR3 is TGTGCCACCAGCTTAGGAAGGGCCAGAGAGACCCAGTACTTC.

This chain joins TRBV4-3 and TRBJ2-3, with D unclear. The CDR3 consists of 16 residues. CDR1 is LGHNA and CDR2 is YSLEER in the germline V gene. V shed 2 bases and J shed 0 bases, with 12 bases lying between them. The CDR3, as DNA: TGCGCCAGCAGCCAAACCGGCGCGGCTAGCACAGATACGCAGTATTTT. As protein: CASSQTGAASTDTQYF.

A few counts support this clone. This chain joins TRBV27 and TRBJ1-5; no firm D call. Germline assignment: CDR1 MNHEY and CDR2 SMNVEV (reference sequence). The CDR3 is made up of 14 amino acids. Trimming pared 2 bases from V and 7 bases from J, leaving 12 bases between. CDR3 in DNA: TGTGCCAGCAGTTTACAAGGGAGGGAGCAGCCCCAGCATTTT. Its protein is CASSLQGREQPQHF.

The rearrangement uses TRBV20-1 and TRBJ2-7; D is ambiguous. CDR3 length: 11 residues. Germline CDR1 and CDR2: DFQATT and SNEGSKA (reference sequence). V dropped 1 base and J dropped 5 bases, with 6 bases sitting between them. The CDR3 region is CSARVFNEQYF. CDR3 coding DNA: TGCAGTGCTAGAGTTTTCAACGAGCAGTACTTC.

The rearrangement links TRBV27 to TRBJ1-6, with 10 bases lining up with TRBD1. CDR3 size: 13 residues. Germline CDR1 is MNHEY and CDR2 is SMNVEV (reference sequence). With 9 bases clipped from V and 7 bases from J, the junction kept 3 bases outside the gene matches. The CDR3 loop is CASWGQGNSPLHF. CDR3 DNA sequence: TGTGCCAGTTGGGGACAGGGGAATTCACCCCTCCACTTT.

This rearrangement joins TRBV7-2 to TRBJ2-1; D is unresolved. CDR1 SGHTA and CDR2 FQGNSA come from the germline V gene. V was pared by 0 bases and J by 0 bases, with 9 bases between. This CDR3 has 16 residues. The CDR3 loop reads CASSLAPASSYNEQFF. In nucleotides, the CDR3 is TGTGCCAGCAGCTTAGCGCCCGCCTCCTCCTACAATGAGCAGTTCTTC. The whole variable domain, remainder taken from reference TRBV7-2 and TRBJ2-1, is GAGVSQSPSNKVTEKGKDVELRCDPISGHTALYWYRQSLGQGLEFLIYFQGNSAPDKSGLPSDRFSAERTGGSVSTLTIQRTQQEDSAVYLCASSLAPASSYNEQFFGPGTRLTVL.

The chain recombines TRBV4-3 with TRBJ1-1, with 9 bases that match TRBD1. This CDR3 is 17 amino acids long. CDR1 and CDR2 from the germline V gene are LGHNA and YSLEER. V dropped 1 base and J dropped 1; count of bases not matched to a gene: 7. This chain's CDR3 is CASSQGYVGQGNTEAFF. DNA of the CDR3: TGCGCCAGCAGCCAAGGGTACGTGGGACAGGGGAACACTGAAGCTTTCTTT.

J is TRBJ1-1 and V is TRBV7-2; tentative D call: TRBD1 (6 bases). Trimming left V 1 base short and J 10 bases short, with 19 bases between. There are 15 residues in the CDR3. CDR1 SGHTA and CDR2 FQGNSA come from the germline V gene. The CDR3 DNA is TGTGCCAGCAGCTTAGAGGGCCAGGGGATTTTCGGAGCTTTCTTT. Protein product: CASSLEGQGIFGAFF.

This clone occurred once. The genes are TRBV7-8 and TRBJ2-5; no clear D gene. Trimming removed 1 base from V and 2 bases from J, with 20 bases in between. Germline V gene data show CDR1 as SGHVS and CDR2 as FQNEAQ. This CDR3 spans 18 amino acids. CDR3 loop: CASSLVGLWPTPQETQYF. The CDR3, as DNA: TGTGCCAGCAGCTTAGTCGGATTGTGGCCAACCCCTCAAGAGACCCAGTACTTC.

This clone was recorded once. V and J are TRBV30 and TRBJ2-7, with 7 bases that match TRBD2. V shed 2 bases and J 1 base; nucleotides not matched to a gene: 11. The CDR3 spans 16 residues. Germline V gives CDR1 GTSNPN, CDR2 SVGIG (reference sequence). In DNA form, the CDR3 reads TGTGCCTGGAGTACCGCAAGGGAGCGGGGTTCCTACGAGCAGTACTTC. As protein: CAWSTARERGSYEQYF.

The chain links TRBV27 to TRBJ2-7; 7 nucleotides match TRBD1. Per the germline V gene, CDR1 is MNHEY and CDR2 is SMNVEV (reference sequence). This CDR3 has 15 residues. V gave up 3 bases and J gave up 0 bases; unmatched junction bases: 5. CDR3 protein: CASSFEGQSSYEQYF. In nucleotides, the CDR3 is TGTGCCAGCAGTTTTGAGGGACAGAGCTCCTACGAGCAGTACTTC.

This rearrangement joins TRBV3-1 (or the pseudogene TRBV3-2) to TRBJ1-2, with 7 positions matching TRBD1. Unmatched junction bases numbered 11, after V lost 2 bases and J lost 5 bases. Germline-derived CDR1 and CDR2 are LGHDT and YNNKEL (reference sequence). The CDR3 is 16 residues long. CDR3 in amino acids: CASSQRSGGQGYGYTF. Here the CDR3 DNA reads TGTGCCAGCAGCCAACGGTCAGGGGGGCAAGGGTATGGCTACACCTTC.

The chain recombines TRBV6-5 with TRBJ1-1, with D maybe TRBD1 (5 bases). Germline V gene data show CDR1 as MNHEY and CDR2 as SVGAGI. Trimming took off 5 bases at V and 2 bases at J, with 9 bases between the two ends. This CDR3 has 13 amino acids. The CDR3 nucleotides read TGTGCCAGCAGTCGTGACAGAAACACTGAAGCTTTCTTT. Protein product: CASSRDRNTEAFF.